This T cell receptor beta chain was identified in a study of blood T cell repertoires in COVID-19. Assay: immunoSEQ multiplex PCR; the TCRdb copy retains only in-frame clones and omits some. The sample lists under 200,000 clones; roughly 84% were seen once. This CDR3 has 12 residues. Germline CDR1 reads LNHDA; CDR2 reads SQIVND (reference sequence). V was trimmed by 0 bases and J by 8 bases, leaving 4 bases between them. The source of this sequence is a woman in her 30s who had been exposed to COVID-19. V and J are TRBV19 and TRBJ1-4, with unresolved D. The sequenced sample consisted of PBMCs or T cells enriched from blood (not recorded which). CDR3 residues: CASSIDQEKLFF. Written as DNA, the CDR3 is TGTGCCAGTAGTATAGATCAGGAAAAACTGTTTTTT. The full variable domain, with the rest looked up from reference TRBV19 and TRBJ1-4, is DGGITQSPKYLFRKEGQNVTLSCEQNLNHDAMYWYRQDPGQGLRLIYYSQIVNDFQKGDIAEGYSVSREKKESFPLTVTSAQKNPTAFYLCASSIDQEKLFFGSGTQLSVL.